The clone carrying this T cell receptor beta chain was detected only once. The data originate from a study of blood T cell repertoires in COVID-19. On the study more broadly: Spain, Italy and the United States supplied samples that represented acute and convalescent COVID-19.

Germline CDR1 and CDR2: MNHNS and SASEGT. CDR3 length equals 16 residues. The V end was cut by 0 bases, the J end by 9 bases, with 21 bases between. Repertoires were generated with immunoSEQ multiplex PCR, while TCRdb's copy carries only in-frame clones and drops some. This sample has about 21,000 clones, with 80% to 90% found just once. The sequencing sample was made of peripheral blood. This TCR derives from a man in his 70s with active COVID-19. The chain employs TRBV6-1 and TRBJ2-7; possible D gene TRBD1, 6 bases. The CDR3 nucleotides are TGTGCCAGCAGTGAAGCGCTTCGGGGCAGGGGAAGAGGGCAGTACTTC. As protein: CASSEALRGRGRGQYF.